What follows is one T cell receptor beta chain and its context. The target antigen is unknown. The data are from a study of post-analysis software for immune sequencing data. Built from TCR beta cDNA, the libraries had unique molecular identifiers in them. It was from about 0.94 to 9.7 million T cells that some 500,000 cDNA molecules came. MiXCR was run by TCRdb on the PCR reads, yielding one entry per CDR3 protein. The sample lists roughly 700,000 distinct CDR3 sequences, roughly 29% occurring once. The CDR3 runs 13 residues. Trimming left V 6 bases short and J 3 bases short, with 12 bases between. Study-wide results and caveats: There were five TRBV segments more frequent in patients than controls, and TRBV5-6, TRBV5-1 and TRBV20-1 were among them.

Input material: blood. The origin of this receptor is a girl between 10 and 17 years old with multiple sclerosis. V and J are TRBV12-3 or TRBV12-4 and TRBJ2-7; D possibly corresponds to TRBD1 (7 bases). The CDR3 is CASRRDSFYEQYV. DNA of the CDR3: TGTGCCAGCAGGCGGGACAGCTTCTACGAGCAGTACGTC.